These 29 T cell receptor beta chains came from one sample sequenced in a study of human T cells and chemical hapten exposure. Time point: patch test 1, 2 weeks after DPC sensitization. The treatment denotes: therapeutic diphenylcyclopropenone sensitization with weekly scalp DPC. Via MiXCR, TCRdb re-called the RACE reads, giving one row per CDR3 protein. The sample comprises about 49,000 distinct CDR3 sequences, about 10% of which are singletons, and roughly 4.1% rests with the top ten. The sample was whole blood, taken in connection with sensitization to the hapten diphenylcyclopropenone (DPC). These receptors originate from a woman aged 45-65 years with alopecia areata. Some clones in this sample may be carry-over from other donors' samples.

This clonotype was seen repeatedly, ten times or more. This rearrangement joins TRBV6-6 to TRBJ1-6; unclear D gene. The CDR3 contains 14 residues. Germline CDR1 and CDR2: MNHNY and SVGAGI (reference sequence). The V end was cut by 2 bases, the J end by 7 bases, with 9 bases between. The CDR3 spells CASSYTAPNSPLHF. The CDR3 DNA sequence: TGTGCCAGCAGTTACACCGCTCCCAATTCACCCCTCCACTTT.

This clonotype was picked up a small number of times. J is TRBJ2-5 and V is TRBV20-1; 8 bases match TRBD2. V shed 0 bases, J shed 3 bases, and the junction held 9 bases outside the gene matches. Germline V gene sequence: CDR1 DFQATT, CDR2 SNEGSKA (reference sequence). This CDR3 contains 16 residues. The CDR3 region has the DNA TGCAGTGCTAGAGATGTGAGCGGGAGTTCAAAAGAGACCCAGTACTTC. Protein sequence: CSARDVSGSSKETQYF.

This clonotype came up many times. The chain has TRBV7-9 and TRBJ2-5, with 15 bases aligning to TRBD2. The CDR3 runs to 16 residues. The germline gives CDR1 SEHNR, CDR2 FQNEAQ (reference sequence). V dropped 5 bases and J dropped 4; count of bases not matched to a gene: 5. The CDR3 protein is CASSPGTSGRLETQYF. The CDR3 DNA follows: TGTGCCAGCAGCCCCGGGACTAGCGGGAGGTTAGAGACCCAGTACTTC.

The sample holds many counts of this clonotype. V is TRBV28 and J is TRBJ2-7; perhaps TRBD2 as D (6 bases). The V end lost 7 bases, the J end lost 3 bases, and 40 bases lay between the germline ends. In germline, CDR1 is MDHEN, CDR2 SYDVKM. The CDR3 sequence is 22 residues long. The CDR3 region has the DNA TGTGCCAGCACCCCGGTGCTAGCGCGCATAGGTCGAGATTGGCGAACGAGCTACGAGCAGTACTTC. Residues: CASTPVLARIGRDWRTSYEQYF.

For this clonotype: This may be a read error: a much more frequent sequence differs by one nucleotide. The chain joins TRBV6-5 to TRBJ1-3; the D gene is possibly TRBD1 (5 bases). The CDR3 has 16 amino acids. Germline values: CDR1 MNHEY, CDR2 SVGAGI. The CDR3 DNA sequence: TGTACCAGCAGGGCAGGACTATCCTTCTCTGGAAACACCATATATTTT. It yields the protein CTSRAGLSFSGNTIYF.

This clonotype was recorded many times. The gene calls are TRBV7-2 and TRBJ2-7; D is undetermined. Germline-derived CDR1 and CDR2 are SGHTA and FQGNSA. V was clipped by 1 base and J by 3 bases, with 7 bases between them. The CDR3 runs to 13 residues. CDR3 DNA: TGTGCCAGCAGCTTAGGGGTCGGCTACGAGCAGTACTTC. It is translated as CASSLGVGYEQYF.

At least ten counts were recorded for this clonotype. The chain has TRBV29-1 and TRBJ2-6; D perhaps matches TRBD1 (7 bases). The germline gives CDR1 SQVTM, CDR2 ANQGSEA. CDR3 size: 15 residues. Trimming removed 3 bases at V and 2 bases at J, with 11 bases between. CDR3 sequence reads: CSVEEGAAGANVLTF. The CDR3, as DNA: TGCAGCGTTGAGGAGGGGGCAGCTGGGGCCAACGTCCTGACTTTC.

This clonotype was found once. The chain links TRBV20-1 to TRBJ2-3; 11 positions match TRBD2. The CDR3 extends over 14 amino acids. Germline CDR1 and CDR2: DFQATT and SNEGSKA (reference sequence). With 0 bases clipped from V and 7 bases from J, the junction kept 3 bases outside the gene matches. CDR3 loop: CSARDGTSGYTQYF. The CDR3 nucleotides read TGCAGTGCTAGAGACGGGACTAGCGGATATACGCAGTATTTT.

This clonotype was detected a few times. An end of the junction does not agree with germline; a read error may underlie this. This rearrangement joins TRBV18 to TRBJ1-5, with a tentative D call TRBD1 (6 bases). Germline V gene data show CDR1 as KGHSH and CDR2 as LQKENI. This CDR3 is built from 15 residues. The CDR3: CANSRAGASNQPQHF. The CDR3 DNA reads as TGTGCCAACTCACGGGCGGGGGCTAGCAATCAGCCCCAGCATTTT.

V is TRBV20-1 and J is TRBJ2-3; possibly TRBD2 for D (6 bases). CDR3 length: 15 amino acids. V lost 6 bases, J lost 0 bases, and 16 bases lay in between. CDR1 is DFQATT, CDR2 SNEGSKA, per germline (reference sequence). The CDR3 nucleotides are TGCAGTGCCCCCCCCCTGAGCGGGAGCACAGATACGCAGTATTTT. Its protein is CSAPPLSGSTDTQYF.

The chain's CDR3 is CASSSQRVNSYNEQFF. CDR3 DNA: TGTGCCAGCAGTTCCCAGAGAGTAAACTCCTACAATGAGCAGTTCTTC. This chain links TRBV6-2 or TRBV6-3 with TRBJ2-1; no definite D call. The V end was cut by 4 bases, the J end by 0 bases, with 13 bases between. Germline loops: CDR1 MNHEY, CDR2 SVGEGT. The CDR3 is made up of 16 amino acids.

This clonotype has ten or more counts. This chain joins TRBV20-1 and TRBJ2-7; the D gene is possibly TRBD2 (6 bases). Germline assignment: CDR1 DFQATT and CDR2 SNEGSKA (reference sequence). CDR3 length: 14 amino acids. V lost 5 bases, J lost 2 bases, and 16 bases lay in between. The CDR3 loop reads CSAYAGFGAYEQYF. The CDR3 region has the DNA TGCAGTGCTTATGCGGGATTCGGGGCCTACGAGCAGTACTTC.

In its sample, this clonotype was seen many times. The rearrangement joins TRBV3-1 to TRBJ1-2, with D hard to call. The CDR3 covers 14 residues. V shed 1 base and J shed 0 bases, with 6 bases lying between them. Germline values: CDR1 LGHDT, CDR2 YNNKEL (reference sequence). CDR3 nucleotides: TGTGCCAGCAGCCAAGCACTGTCTAACTATGGCTACACCTTC. Translation: CASSQALSNYGYTF.

This clonotype was recorded many times. This chain links TRBV29-1 with TRBJ2-7; no clear D gene. The germline gives CDR1 SQVTM, CDR2 ANQGSEA. This CDR3 region has 13 residues. Trimming removed 6 bases from V and 3 bases from J, with 15 bases in between. In nucleotides, the CDR3 is TGCAGCGTCCCCGGGTTGAGTAACTACGAGCAGTACTTC. This gives the protein CSVPGLSNYEQYF.

This clonotype has a count of ten or more. The rearrangement uses TRBV5-1 and TRBJ1-1; D is undetermined. Germline assignment: CDR1 SGHRS and CDR2 YFSETQ. This CDR3 is 15 amino acids long. Trimming took 2 bases from V and 1 from J, leaving 12 bases between them. The CDR3 coding sequence is TGCGCCAGCAGCTTACAATACGGGCGGAACACTGAAGCTTTCTTT. It codes for CASSLQYGRNTEAFF.

This clonotype was detected many times. The chain is built from TRBV7-2 and TRBJ1-1, with D tentatively TRBD1 (5 bases). Germline CDR1 is SGHTA and CDR2 is FQGNSA. Trimming took off 2 bases at V and 1 base at J, with 5 bases between the two ends. This CDR3 region has 13 residues. DNA of the CDR3: TGTGCCAGCAGCTTACAGGGGAACACTGAAGCTTTCTTT. Residues: CASSLQGNTEAFF. Variable domain in full (rest from reference TRBV7-2 and TRBJ1-1): GAGVSQSPSNKVTEKGKDVELRCDPISGHTALYWYRQSLGQGLEFLIYFQGNSAPDKSGLPSDRFSAERTGGSVSTLTIQRTQQEDSAVYLCASSLQGNTEAFFGQGTRLTVV.

V and J are TRBV7-6 and TRBJ1-4, with D possibly being TRBD1 (5 bases). Trimming stripped 4 bases from V and 8 bases from J, with 14 bases between. Looked up from germline, CDR1 is SGHVS and CDR2 is FNYEAQ. The CDR3 loop spans 14 amino acids. The CDR3 DNA reads as TGTGCCAGCAGCTCGGGACTCTTGGGGGAAAAACTGTTTTTT. It yields the protein CASSSGLLGEKLFF.

This chain joins TRBV29-1 and TRBJ2-1, with D perhaps matching TRBD2 (6 bases). The length of the CDR3 is 14 residues. Germline loops: CDR1 SQVTM, CDR2 ANQGSEA. V lost 7 bases, J lost 6 bases, and 19 bases lay in between. CDR3 nucleotide sequence: TGCAGCGGGTCGGACGGGAGAACCCCCAATGAGCAGTTCTTC. Translating gives CSGSDGRTPNEQFF.

This clonotype was picked up a small number of times. The chain combines TRBV29-1 with TRBJ2-2; D not certain. Germline V gene sequence: CDR1 SQVTM, CDR2 ANQGSEA. V was cut by 3 bases and J by 0 bases, with 5 bases left in between. This CDR3 spans 13 amino acids. In DNA form, the CDR3 reads TGCAGCGTTGACAGGACGAACACCGGGGAGCTGTTTTTT. Amino acid sequence: CSVDRTNTGELFF.

This clonotype came up a few times. This chain joins TRBV11-2 and TRBJ2-7; D gene uncertain. The CDR3 sequence is 12 residues long. Per germline, CDR1 SGHAT and CDR2 FQNNGV. V dropped 4 bases and J dropped 5 bases, with 9 bases sitting between them. The CDR3 sequence: CASSYVGNEQYF. DNA for the CDR3: TGTGCCAGCAGCTATGTTGGCAACGAGCAGTACTTC.

The table lists this clonotype with many counts. J is TRBJ2-3 and V is TRBV6-2 or TRBV6-3, with 8 bases matching TRBD2. Germline V lookup: CDR1 MNHEY, CDR2 SVGEGT. The CDR3 runs to 15 residues. Trimming at V came to 6 bases and at J to 4 bases, leaving 9 bases not matched to a gene. The CDR3 DNA sequence: TGTGCCAGCAGCCGCCTGGCGGGAGGTCCAGATACGCAGTATTTT. The encoded protein is CASSRLAGGPDTQYF.

Ten or more counts support this clonotype. This chain links TRBV29-1 with TRBJ2-3; TRBD1 is a possible D gene (5 bases). In germline, CDR1 is SQVTM, CDR2 ANQGSEA. The CDR3 has 17 residues. Trimming took 4 bases from V and 0 from J, leaving 20 bases between them. The CDR3 sequence: CSVGSTTAWGSTDTQYF. In nucleotides, the CDR3 is TGCAGCGTTGGGTCCACGACGGCGTGGGGCAGCACAGATACGCAGTATTTT.

This clonotype occurred once. The rearrangement uses TRBV5-1 and TRBJ1-6; unclear D gene. Trimming removed 5 bases at V and 5 bases at J, with 8 bases between. The CDR3 is 13 amino acids. Germline CDR1 SGHRS, CDR2 YFSETQ. The CDR3 sequence: CASRREDNSPLHF. CDR3 DNA: TGCGCCAGCAGGCGGGAGGATAATTCACCCCTCCACTTT.

At least ten counts were recorded for this clonotype. This chain uses TRBV2 with TRBJ1-6, with TRBD1 as a possible D gene (6 bases). CDR1 is SNHLY, CDR2 FYNNEI, per germline. V lost 3 bases, J lost 4 bases, and 10 bases lay in between. The CDR3 consists of 15 residues. As DNA, the CDR3 is TGTGCCAGCAGTGAGCGGGGGCCGTATAATTCACCCCTCCACTTT. As protein: CASSERGPYNSPLHF.

This clonotype showed up many times. This chain uses TRBV29-1 with TRBJ1-1, with a possible D match to TRBD1 (5 bases). V lost 1 base and J lost 1, with 13 bases in between. The CDR3 contains 15 residues. Germline loops: CDR1 SQVTM, CDR2 ANQGSEA. This chain's CDR3 is CSVEVRSGRNTEAFF. Here the CDR3 DNA reads TGCAGCGTTGAAGTACGGTCGGGGCGGAACACTGAAGCTTTCTTT. Full variable domain (rest looked up from reference TRBV29-1 and TRBJ1-1): SAVISQKPSRDICQRGTSLTIQCQVDSQVTMMFWYRQQPGQSLTLIATANQGSEATYESGFVIDKFPISRPNLTFSTLTVSNMSPEDSSIYLCSVEVRSGRNTEAFFGQGTRLTVV.

In this sample, this clonotype turned up many times. The chain recombines TRBV18 with TRBJ1-5; D remains ambiguous. Trimming took off 3 bases at V and 0 bases at J, with 6 bases between the two ends. Germline assignment: CDR1 KGHSH and CDR2 LQKENI. This CDR3 contains 14 residues. The CDR3 nucleotides are TGTGCCAGCTCACCTAATTATAGCAATCAGCCCCAGCATTTT. It specifies CASSPNYSNQPQHF.

This clonotype was seen repeatedly, ten times or more. The V and J genes are TRBV28 and TRBJ1-1; 7 bases match TRBD1. Germline assignment: CDR1 MDHEN and CDR2 SYDVKM. The V segment lost 5 bases and the J segment 6 bases; nucleotides outside the gene matches: 6. The length of the CDR3 is 13 residues. This CDR3 reads CASSLDRTAEAFF. The CDR3 region has the DNA TGTGCCAGCAGTCTGGACAGGACGGCTGAAGCTTTCTTT.

This clonotype was picked up a small number of times. The CDR3 reads CASSLTSGRETQYF. CDR3 nucleotides: TGCGCCAGCAGCTTAACTAGCGGGAGAGAGACCCAGTACTTC. V gene TRBV5-1 combines with J gene TRBJ2-5; 11 bases are a match to TRBD2. Trimming at V came to 2 bases and at J to 4 bases, leaving 1 base not matched to a gene. In germline, CDR1 is SGHRS, CDR2 YFSETQ. The CDR3 loop spans 14 amino acids. The full variable domain, with the rest looked up from reference TRBV5-1 and TRBJ2-5, is KAGVTQTPRYLIKTRGQQVTLSCSPISGHRSVSWYQQTPGQGLQFLFEYFSETQRNKGNFPGRFSGRQFSNSRSEMNVSTLELGDSALYLCASSLTSGRETQYFGPGTRLLVL.

This clonotype appeared many times. Here the CDR3 reads CSARSGTSGLNTGELFF. In DNA, the CDR3 is TGCAGTGCTAGGTCCGGGACTAGCGGGTTGAACACCGGGGAGCTGTTTTTT. The J gene is TRBJ2-2, the V gene TRBV20-1; 12 nucleotides align to TRBD2. The V gene end was trimmed by 3 bases and the J gene end by 1 base; junction bases not matched to a gene: 6. CDR3 length: 17 residues. Germline CDR1 reads DFQATT; CDR2 reads SNEGSKA (reference sequence).